Listed below are T cell receptor beta chains from one sample, sequenced in a study of molecular identifiers for immune sequencing clone quantification. Using its own MiXCR run on the PCR reads, TCRdb lists one record per CDR3 protein. The data show about 640,000 distinct CDR3 sequences, less than 20% seen once. Sample: naive CD8+ T cells from blood, with Jurkat cell RNA spiked in. These receptors all come from a human donor in good health. Some libraries in this study had Jurkat cell RNA spiked in. Both conserved end residues are part of each CDR3. The D gene is left open where the match is weak. The size entry is marked missing in some rows and otherwise reads once, few, many or a size class.

v_call	j_call	clone_size	d_call	cdr3_nt	cdr3_aa
TRBV28	TRBJ1-1	many	.	TGTGCCAGCAGTCCAAACAGGGAATACACTGAAGCTTTCTTT	CASSPNREYTEAFF
TRBV4-3	TRBJ2-6	many	.	TGCGCCAGCAGCCAAGAGGTCACTGGGGCCAACGTCCTGACTTTC	CASSQEVTGANVLTF
TRBV6-2/TRBV6-3	TRBJ2-7	.	TRBD1	TGTGCCAGCAGTTACTCACCGACAGGGTTCTCCTACGAGCAGTACTTC	CASSYSPTGFSYEQYF
TRBV11-2	TRBJ2-1	.	.	TGTGCCAGCAGCCCCTACGGTAAAGAGCAGTTCTTC	CASSPYGKEQFF
TRBV7-2	TRBJ2-5	many	.	TGTGCCAGCAGCTTAGAGGTCCGGGGCTGGGAGACCCAGTACTTC	CASSLEVRGWETQYF
TRBV7-2	TRBJ1-1	many	.	TGTGCCAGCAGCTACGACAGGAGCGGCACTGAAGCTTTCTTT	CASSYDRSGTEAFF
TRBV19	TRBJ2-7	few	TRBD1	TGTGCCAGTACCCCGACAGGGGCCAACGAGCAGTACTTC	CASTPTGANEQYF
TRBV20-1	TRBJ2-3	many	TRBD2	TGCAGTGCTAGAGATTTGGCTAGCGGGCGTAGCACAGATACGCAGTATTTT	CSARDLASGRSTDTQYF
TRBV11-2	TRBJ2-1	few	TRBD2	TGTGCCAGCAGCTTACCGGGGGGGCCTTACTTAAGTGAGCAGTTCTTC	CASSLPGGPYLSEQFF
TRBV19	TRBJ1-1	many	.	TGTGCCAGTAGTATTTCCCCAGGGGTAAACACTGAAGCTTTCTTT	CASSISPGVNTEAFF
TRBV29-1	TRBJ2-7	many	.	TGCAGCGTTGAAGATGCGCAGGCGTACGGGGAGCAGTACTTC	CSVEDAQAYGEQYF
TRBV4-1	TRBJ2-7	many	.	TGCGCCAGCAGCCAACCAGGCGTCGTGAACTTC	CASSQPGVVNF
TRBV5-1	TRBJ1-4	many	.	TGCGCCAGCAGCTTTGAGGCAACTAATGAAAAACTGTTTTTT	CASSFEATNEKLFF
TRBV4-2	TRBJ1-1	many	.	TGTGCCAGCAGCCAAGTAACAGGACACAACCTTATGAACACTGAAGCTTTCTTT	CASSQVTGHNLMNTEAFF
TRBV7-9	TRBJ1-4	many	.	TGTGCCAGCAGCTTCGGAGTAGCAACTAATGAAAAACTGTTTTTT	CASSFGVATNEKLFF
TRBV12-3/TRBV12-4	TRBJ1-1	.	.	TGTGCCAGCGGGACCGGCACTGAAGCTTTCTTT	CASGTGTEAFF
TRBV27	TRBJ2-2	many	.	TGTGCCAGCAGCTTATCCGCCGGGGAGCTGTTTTTT	CASSLSAGELFF
TRBV21-1	TRBJ2-3	many	.	TGTGCCAGCAGCATACTATGGGCAACTAGCACAGATACGCAGTATTTT	CASSILWATSTDTQYF
TRBV12-3/TRBV12-4	TRBJ1-2	many	.	TGTGCCAGCAGTTTATTCAGGGTTGGAGTCAACTATGGCTACACCTTC	CASSLFRVGVNYGYTF
TRBV20-1	TRBJ1-1	many	.	TGCAGTGCTAGAGATGATGGTGACAACAAAGCTTTCTTT	CSARDDGDNKAFF
TRBV12-3/TRBV12-4	TRBJ2-7	few	.	TGTGCCAGCAGTTTCGGGGACGGCTACTACGAGCAGTACTTC	CASSFGDGYYEQYF
TRBV9	TRBJ2-2	few	.	TGTGCCAGCAGCGACCCCGGCGGGGAGCTGGTTTTT	CASSDPGGELVF
TRBV6-2/TRBV6-3	TRBJ2-1	few	.	TGTGCCAGCAGGAGGACCCAGGTGGATGAGCAGTTCTTC	CASRRTQVDEQFF
TRBV11-2	TRBJ2-3	many	.	TGTGCCAGCAGCTTAATAAGCAGGGCAGGGGCAATCACAGATACGCAGTATTTT	CASSLISRAGAITDTQYF
TRBV24-1	TRBJ2-3	many	.	TGTGCCACCGTGAGTTCAGGGAGCACAGATACGCAGTATTTT	CATVSSGSTDTQYF
TRBV14	TRBJ1-6	few	.	TGTGCCAGCAGCCCACCCGGGGGGGATTCACCCCTCCACTTT	CASSPPGGDSPLHF
TRBV6-2/TRBV6-3	TRBJ1-5	many	TRBD1	TGTGCCAGCAGTTACGGGACAGCCCTTCCCCTGGATTTT	CASSYGTALPLDF
TRBV18	TRBJ2-1	few	TRBD2	TGTGCCAGCTCACCACCGGCGGGAGCAGGCTACAATGAGCAGTTCTTC	CASSPPAGAGYNEQFF
TRBV2	TRBJ1-5	many	.	TGTGCCAGCAGTGAGGACCCCTCCACGGAGCCCCAGCATTTT	CASSEDPSTEPQHF
TRBV6-2/TRBV6-3	TRBJ2-1	many	.	TGTGCCAGCAATGTGGGGGTCGGGAATGAGCAGTTCTTC	CASNVGVGNEQFF
TRBV27	TRBJ2-7	many	.	TGTGCCAGCAGTGTCCAGGGGAGCTCCTACGAGCAGTACTTC	CASSVQGSSYEQYF
TRBV25-1	TRBJ2-7	many	TRBD2	TGTGCCAGCAGTGAATCGGGACTAGCGTTAGAGCAGTACTTC	CASSESGLALEQYF
TRBV30	TRBJ2-5	few	.	TGTGCCTGGAGTCTTCGGGTCGTTATCCAAGAGACCCAGTACTTC	CAWSLRVVIQETQYF
TRBV9	TRBJ2-5	many	.	TGTGCCAGCAGCGTTGACGGGTACCAAGAGACCCAGTACTTC	CASSVDGYQETQYF
TRBV28	TRBJ1-1	few	TRBD1	TGTGCCAGCAGCCCTACCCCAGGGACAGTCAGCACTGAAGCTTTCTTT	CASSPTPGTVSTEAFF
TRBV11-3	TRBJ2-5	few	.	TGTGCCAGCAGCGGGGGGCCGGGAGAGACCCAGTACTTC	CASSGGPGETQYF
TRBV6-5	TRBJ2-7	.	.	TGTGCCAGCAGTTACTCGAAGGGCCCACACACCGGGCACTACGAGCAGTACTTC	CASSYSKGPHTGHYEQYF
TRBV6-5	TRBJ1-1	many	TRBD1	TGTGCCAGCAGTCTCGACCGGGACAGAAACACTGAAGCTTTCTTT	CASSLDRDRNTEAFF
TRBV3-1	TRBJ2-7	.	.	TGTACCAGCAGCCCAGGGGCCGCCTACGAGCAGTACTTC	CTSSPGAAYEQYF
TRBV19	TRBJ2-6	many	.	TGTGCCAGTAGTATAATAGGGGTAGGGAACTCTGGGGCCAACGTCCTGACTTTC	CASSIIGVGNSGANVLTF
TRBV20-1	TRBJ2-7	many	TRBD2	TGCAGTGCCAGAGCCACAACTAGCGTCTCCTACGAGCAGTACTTC	CSARATTSVSYEQYF
TRBV28	TRBJ2-3	many	TRBD2	TGTGCCAGCAGTTCGAAACTAGCGGATTATAACCCTCCCGATACGCAGTATTTT	CASSSKLADYNPPDTQYF
TRBV5-5	TRBJ2-5	many	.	TGTGCCAGCAGCTTGGATTTGGGGCGGGAGACCCAGTACTTC	CASSLDLGRETQYF
TRBV12-3/TRBV12-4	TRBJ2-5	.	.	TGTGCCAGCAGCTTCGCCGCCTGGGGGACCCAGTACTTC	CASSFAAWGTQYF
TRBV7-2	TRBJ1-5	many	.	TGTGCCAGCAGCATGACAGGAGGGGGCAATCAGCCCCAGCATTTT	CASSMTGGGNQPQHF
TRBV4-3	TRBJ2-7	many	.	TGCGCCAGCAGCCAAGATCATGGCAGGGGCTACTCCTACGAGCAGTACTTC	CASSQDHGRGYSYEQYF